A single sample is the source of the 30 T cell receptor beta chains below, sequenced in a study of T cell clones after liver transplantation. Profiling relied on immunoSEQ multiplex PCR, and the TCRdb table lists in-frame clones only, not all of them. The sample lists about 20,000 clones, 78% occurring once. The sample was CD8+ T cells from blood, taken more than 52 months after liver transplant. Every receptor here comes from a human patient who received a liver transplant. Some T cells may be supplied by the graft donor.

The V gene is TRBV27, the J gene TRBJ2-5; 7 nucleotides agree with TRBD2. The CDR3 sequence is 13 residues long. V lost 3 bases and J lost 5; bases outside the gene matches: 3. The V gene's germline CDR1 is MNHEY and CDR2 SMNVEV (reference sequence). DNA for the CDR3: TGTGCCAGCAGTTTTTGGGGAGGGGAGACCCAGTACTTC. Protein product: CASSFWGGETQYF.

As regards this clone: One end of the junction does not line up with germline, which may come from a read error. Other DNA sequences in this specimen translate into the identical CDR3. The J gene is TRBJ2-3, the V gene TRBV9, with TRBD1 identical over 10 bases. The germline gives CDR1 SGDLS, CDR2 YYNGEE. This CDR3 spans 19 amino acids. CDR3 nucleotide sequence: TGCGCCAGCAGCGACGGGGGGAGGACAGGGGGACCTAGCACAGATACGCAGTATTTT. Its translation: CASSDGGRTGGPSTDTQYF.

The chain uses TRBV19 and TRBJ2-1; D might be TRBD1 (6 bases). This CDR3 has 14 residues. CDR1 LNHDA and CDR2 SQIVND come from the germline V gene (reference sequence). The V and J ends lost 4 bases and 7 bases respectively, with 14 bases between them. The CDR3 reads CASSKDSWFNEQFF. The DNA for the CDR3 is TGTGCCAGTAGTAAGGACAGTTGGTTTAATGAGCAGTTCTTC.

V and J are TRBV28 and TRBJ2-5; the D gene is possibly TRBD1 (6 bases). There are 14 residues in the CDR3. Germline values: CDR1 MDHEN, CDR2 SYDVKM. The V and J ends lost 5 bases and 4 bases respectively, with 14 bases between them. The CDR3 DNA reads TGTGCCAGCAGTCCACTCCGACAGGCAGAGACCCAGTACTTC. This translates into CASSPLRQAETQYF.

This rearrangement joins TRBV30 to TRBJ1-5; 7 bases line up with TRBD1. The V gene end was trimmed by 1 base and the J gene end by 3 bases; junction bases not matched to a gene: 3. There are 14 residues in the CDR3. CDR1 GTSNPN and CDR2 SVGIG come from the germline V gene (reference sequence). In DNA form, the CDR3 reads TGTGCCTGGAGTGGGGGACAGAACAATCAGCCCCAGCATTTT. Residues: CAWSGGQNNQPQHF.

The rearrangement links TRBV29-1 to TRBJ2-7; 8 bases are shared with TRBD1. The CDR3 has 13 residues. The trim removed 3 bases at V and 3 bases at J, leaving 4 bases unmatched. Germline assignment: CDR1 SQVTM and CDR2 ANQGSEA. The CDR3 spells CSVEDRVNYEQYF. CDR3 nucleotide sequence: TGCAGCGTTGAGGACAGGGTGAACTACGAGCAGTACTTC.

The rearrangement links TRBV30 to TRBJ1-1; no clear D gene. CDR1 is GTSNPN and CDR2 is SVGIG in the germline V gene (reference sequence). V dropped 4 bases and J dropped 7 bases, with 16 bases sitting between them. The CDR3 runs 13 residues. CDR3 DNA sequence: TGTGCCTGGACCGTGGGGAGGTTTAATGAAGCTTTCTTT. It yields the protein CAWTVGRFNEAFF.

V is TRBV27 and J is TRBJ1-5; TRBD1 is a possible D gene (6 bases). The germline gives CDR1 MNHEY, CDR2 SMNVEV (reference sequence). CDR3 length: 13 amino acids. Trimming pared 5 bases from V and 4 bases from J, leaving 9 bases between. The CDR3 reads CASSKTGNQPQHF. The CDR3 nucleotides are TGTGCCAGCAGTAAAACAGGGAATCAGCCCCAGCATTTT.

The V and J genes are TRBV12-5 and TRBJ2-1, with 7 bases lining up with TRBD1. V was clipped by 1 base and J by 5 bases; unmatched bases: 11. There are 17 residues in the CDR3. Germline lookup yields CDR1 LGHNT and CDR2 FRNRAP. CDR3 residues: CASGLGTHRGYNNEQFF. The CDR3 DNA follows: TGTGCTAGTGGTTTGGGAACCCACAGGGGATATAACAATGAGCAGTTCTTC.

The chain couples TRBV6-1 to TRBJ1-1; D is possibly TRBD1 (6 bases). The CDR3 runs to 13 residues. V was trimmed by 7 bases and J by 5 bases, leaving 14 bases between them. Looked up from germline, CDR1 is MNHNS and CDR2 is SASEGT. The chain's CDR3 is CASTGPGVTEAFF. The CDR3 nucleotides read TGTGCCAGCACTGGGCCAGGGGTGACTGAAGCTTTCTTT.

The chain is built from TRBV6-5 and TRBJ2-3; 9 nucleotides match TRBD1. V lost 7 bases to trimming and J lost 4 bases; unmatched junction nucleotides: 6. This CDR3 is built from 14 residues. Per the germline V gene, CDR1 is MNHEY and CDR2 is SVGAGI. For the CDR3, the DNA is TGTGCCAGCACATCGACAGGGGGTCCAGATACGCAGTATTTT. It codes for CASTSTGGPDTQYF.

The chain is built from TRBV11-2 and TRBJ2-1; the match to TRBD2 covers 10 bases. J was trimmed by 2 bases and V by 3 bases; bases with no gene match: 1. CDR3 length: 15 amino acids. CDR1 and CDR2 (germline): SGHAT, FQNNGV. CDR3 DNA: TGTGCCAGCAGCTTGAGCGGGGGGGCCTACAATGAGCAGTTCTTC. Translation: CASSLSGGAYNEQFF.

This clone was recorded once. V and J are TRBV27 and TRBJ2-3; TRBD2 is a possible D gene (6 bases). The V end was cut by 3 bases, the J end by 3 bases, with 16 bases between. This CDR3 is built from 16 residues. CDR1 is MNHEY, CDR2 SMNVEV, per germline (reference sequence). The CDR3, as DNA: TGTGCCAGCAGTTTTTTAGGGGAGGCCCAAACAGATACGCAGTATTTT. This codes for CASSFLGEAQTDTQYF.

The J gene is TRBJ1-6, the V gene TRBV6-5, with D hard to call. CDR3 length: 12 residues. Germline V gene data show CDR1 as MNHEY and CDR2 as SVGAGI. Trimming removed 2 bases at V and 12 bases at J, with 8 bases between. DNA of the CDR3: TGTGCCAGCAGTTACCCCACCGGACCCCTCCACTTT. Translating it yields CASSYPTGPLHF.

This chain links TRBV27 with TRBJ1-6, with 7 bases lining up with TRBD1. V shed 6 bases, J shed 6 bases, and the junction held 5 bases outside the gene matches. The CDR3 spans 14 residues. Looked up from germline, CDR1 is MNHEY and CDR2 is SMNVEV (reference sequence). The CDR3 nucleotides read TGTGCCAGCAGAACAGGGGTTTCTAATTCACCCCTCCACTTT. It codes for CASRTGVSNSPLHF.

The chain carries TRBV10-1 and TRBJ2-7; possibly TRBD2 for D (7 bases). Trimming took off 6 bases at V and 5 bases at J, with 17 bases between the two ends. In germline, CDR1 is WNHNN, CDR2 SYGVQD (reference sequence). This CDR3 is built from 14 residues. This CDR3 reads CASSREDRDDEQYF. Here the CDR3 DNA reads TGCGCCAGCAGCCGGGAGGACAGAGACGACGAGCAGTACTTC.

The chain couples TRBV15 to TRBJ1-4; D perhaps matches TRBD1 (5 bases). CDR3 length: 18 residues. Looked up from germline, CDR1 is LNHNV and CDR2 is YYDKDF (reference sequence). Trimming removed 4 bases at V and 0 bases at J, with 18 bases between. The CDR3 region is CATSTSGDRTTTNEKLFF. The CDR3 bases are TGTGCCACCAGCACTAGCGGAGATAGGACAACAACTAATGAAAAACTGTTTTTT.

The CDR3 region is CASSLSGGDGSYEQYF. The CDR3 coding sequence is TGTGCCAGCAGTTTATCTGGGGGGGACGGCTCCTACGAGCAGTACTTC. The rearrangement joins TRBV27 to TRBJ2-7; 7 bases fit TRBD2. V dropped 0 bases and J dropped 0; count of bases not matched to a gene: 5. Germline assignment: CDR1 MNHEY and CDR2 SMNVEV (reference sequence). The CDR3 is 16 amino acids.

This clone ranks as medium-sized. The V call is TRBV19, the J call TRBJ2-7, with D possibly being TRBD1 (5 bases). Between the trimmed V and J ends, which lost 3 bases and 2 bases, there was a span of 8 bases. Germline V gene sequence: CDR1 LNHDA, CDR2 SQIVND (reference sequence). This CDR3 region has 13 residues. In nucleotides, the CDR3 is TGTGCCAGTAGTATCCAGGGAACCTACGAGCAGTACTTC. Translated: CASSIQGTYEQYF.

The chain has TRBV30 and TRBJ1-1; TRBD1 aligns across 9 bases. V was pared by 4 bases and J by 4 bases, with 4 bases of the junction left unmatched. CDR3 length: 13 residues. Germline V lookup: CDR1 GTSNPN, CDR2 SVGIG (reference sequence). The CDR3 protein is CAWNGQGSTEAFF. Here the CDR3 DNA reads TGTGCCTGGAATGGACAGGGGAGCACTGAAGCTTTCTTT.

The chain couples TRBV2 to TRBJ2-1; D gene ambiguous. CDR3 length: 12 residues. The germline V and J ends were trimmed by 4 bases and 5 bases, with 6 bases remaining between them. Per the germline V gene, CDR1 is SNHLY and CDR2 is FYNNEI. The CDR3 DNA reads as TGTGCCAGCAGTGTTGAAAACAATGAGCAGTTCTTC. It specifies CASSVENNEQFF.

DNA of the CDR3: TGTGCCAGCAGTTATAATTCCGGGGCTCCTGAAGCTTTCTTT. Translation: CASSYNSGAPEAFF. V usage is TRBV6-5 and J usage is TRBJ1-1, with a tentative D call TRBD1 (5 bases). The V gene lost 3 bases and the J gene lost 6 bases, with 14 bases spanning the gap. The V gene's germline CDR1 is MNHEY and CDR2 SVGAGI. The CDR3 length is 14 residues.

The chain links TRBV4-1 to TRBJ1-3; D uncertain. The CDR3 has 14 residues. Per the germline V gene, CDR1 is MGHRA and CDR2 is YSYEKL. V was clipped by 0 bases and J by 4 bases, with 7 bases between them. The CDR3 is CASSQESLGNTIYF. DNA for the CDR3: TGCGCCAGCAGCCAAGAGTCCTTGGGAAACACCATATATTTT.

The chain combines TRBV5-1 with TRBJ2-1; weak D call: TRBD2 (5 bases). The CDR3 spans 15 residues. V gave up 4 bases and J gave up 0 bases, with 11 bases separating them. CDR1 and CDR2 from the germline V gene are SGHRS and YFSETQ. The CDR3 sequence is CASSEGLSSYNEQFF. CDR3 coding DNA: TGCGCCAGCAGCGAGGGCCTGAGCTCCTACAATGAGCAGTTCTTC. Drawing the rest from reference TRBV5-1 and TRBJ2-1, the complete variable domain is KAGVTQTPRYLIKTRGQQVTLSCSPISGHRSVSWYQQTPGQGLQFLFEYFSETQRNKGNFPGRFSGRQFSNSRSEMNVSTLELGDSALYLCASSEGLSSYNEQFFGPGTRLTVL.

The sample holds many counts of this clone. The chain joins TRBV2 to TRBJ2-5; 8 bases map to TRBD2. The CDR3 is made up of 16 amino acids. Germline V gives CDR1 SNHLY, CDR2 FYNNEI. V trimming: 1 base; J trimming: 4 bases; junction bases outside the gene matches: 8. The CDR3 reads CASSEGGRGARETQYF. CDR3 bases: TGTGCCAGCAGTGAAGGTGGGCGGGGGGCAAGAGAGACCCAGTACTTC.

The chain is built from TRBV11-2 and TRBJ2-3, with 9 nucleotides matching TRBD2. Germline V lookup: CDR1 SGHAT, CDR2 FQNNGV. V was pared by 5 bases and J by 5 bases, with 11 bases of the junction left unmatched. The CDR3 consists of 16 residues. The CDR3 DNA reads TGTGCCAGCAGCCCAAAAGCGGGGGGCTCTGGAGATACGCAGTATTTT. Translated, it gives CASSPKAGGSGDTQYF. Combining the CDR3 with reference TRBV11-2 and TRBJ2-3 gives the whole variable domain EAGVAQSPRYKIIEKRQSVAFWCNPISGHATLYWYQQILGQGPKLLIQFQNNGVVDDSQLPKDRFSAERLKGVDSTLKIQPAKLEDSAVYLCASSPKAGGSGDTQYFGPGTRLTVL.

V is TRBV9 and J is TRBJ1-1; D not resolved. Germline assignment: CDR1 SGDLS and CDR2 YYNGEE. The CDR3 is made up of 14 amino acids. The V end was cut by 0 bases, the J end by 6 bases, with 12 bases between. The DNA of the CDR3 is TGTGCCAGCAGCGTAGGATTCGGGGAACCTGAAGCTTTCTTT. Translation gives CASSVGFGEPEAFF. Using reference TRBV9 and TRBJ1-1 for the parts outside the CDR3, the full variable domain is DSGVTQTPKHLITATGQRVTLRCSPRSGDLSVYWYQQSLDQGLQFLIQYYNGEERAKGNILERFSAQQFPDLHSELNLSSLELGDSALYFCASSVGFGEPEAFFGQGTRLTVV.

This clone was picked up one time. The genes are TRBV28 and TRBJ2-7, with unresolved D. The germline V gene has CDR1 MDHEN and CDR2 SYDVKM. This CDR3 spans 14 amino acids. V lost 2 bases and J lost 2, with 10 bases in between. Here the CDR3 reads CASSLRGPAYEQYF. CDR3 nucleotides: TGTGCCAGCAGTTTACGCGGACCGGCCTACGAGCAGTACTTC.

The chain is built from TRBV7-9 and TRBJ2-1, with D unresolved. The germline CDR1 and CDR2 sequences are SEHNR and FQNEAQ (reference sequence). The CDR3 extends over 10 amino acids. Between the trimmed V and J ends, which lost 3 bases and 6 bases, there was a span of 0 bases. CDR3 sequence reads: CASSFNEQFF. CDR3 DNA sequence: TGTGCCAGCAGCTTCAATGAGCAGTTCTTC.

The chain recombines TRBV27 with TRBJ2-4; 9 bases are a match to TRBD1. This CDR3 is 19 amino acids long. Trimming cost V 0 bases and J 3 bases; bases outside gene matches: 12. Germline CDR1 and CDR2: MNHEY and SMNVEV (reference sequence). The CDR3 here is CASSLSLTGGRYGKNIQYF. CDR3 DNA sequence: TGTGCCAGCAGTTTATCCCTTACAGGGGGCCGGTACGGCAAAAACATTCAGTACTTC.